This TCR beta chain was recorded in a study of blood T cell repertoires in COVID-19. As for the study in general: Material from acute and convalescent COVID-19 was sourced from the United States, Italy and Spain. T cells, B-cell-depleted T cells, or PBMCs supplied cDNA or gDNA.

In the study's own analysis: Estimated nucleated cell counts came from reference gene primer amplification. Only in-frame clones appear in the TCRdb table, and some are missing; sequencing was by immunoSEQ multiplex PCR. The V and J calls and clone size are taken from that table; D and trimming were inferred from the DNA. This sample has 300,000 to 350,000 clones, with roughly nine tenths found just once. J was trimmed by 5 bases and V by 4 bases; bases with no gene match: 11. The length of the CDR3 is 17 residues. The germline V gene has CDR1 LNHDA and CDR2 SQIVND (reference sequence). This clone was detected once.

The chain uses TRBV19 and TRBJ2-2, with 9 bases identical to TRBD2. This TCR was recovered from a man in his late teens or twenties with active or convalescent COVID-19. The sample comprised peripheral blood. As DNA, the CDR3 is TGTGCCAGTAGTACGCCCCGGGGCGGGGGGGCAACCGGGGAGCTGTTTTTT. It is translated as CASSTPRGGGATGELFF.